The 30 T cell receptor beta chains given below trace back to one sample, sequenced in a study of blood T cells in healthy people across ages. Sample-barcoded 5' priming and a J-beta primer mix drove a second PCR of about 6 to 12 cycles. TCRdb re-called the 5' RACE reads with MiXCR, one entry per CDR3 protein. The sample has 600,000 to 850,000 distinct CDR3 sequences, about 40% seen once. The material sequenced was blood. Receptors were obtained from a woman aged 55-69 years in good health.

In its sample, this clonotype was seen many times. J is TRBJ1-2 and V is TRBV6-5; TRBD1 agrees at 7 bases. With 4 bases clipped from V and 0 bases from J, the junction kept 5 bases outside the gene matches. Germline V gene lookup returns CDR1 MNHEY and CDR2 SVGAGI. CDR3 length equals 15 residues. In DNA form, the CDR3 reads TGTGCCAGCAGTTCCCAGGGGGAGCCTAACTATGGCTACACCTTC. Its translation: CASSSQGEPNYGYTF.

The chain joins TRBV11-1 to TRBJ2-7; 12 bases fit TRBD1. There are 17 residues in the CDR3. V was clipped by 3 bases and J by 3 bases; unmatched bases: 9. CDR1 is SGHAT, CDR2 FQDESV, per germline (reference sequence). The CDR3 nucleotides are TGTGCCAGCAGCTTCGCGTCCGGGACAGGGGGCTTCTACGAGCAGTACTTC. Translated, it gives CASSFASGTGGFYEQYF.

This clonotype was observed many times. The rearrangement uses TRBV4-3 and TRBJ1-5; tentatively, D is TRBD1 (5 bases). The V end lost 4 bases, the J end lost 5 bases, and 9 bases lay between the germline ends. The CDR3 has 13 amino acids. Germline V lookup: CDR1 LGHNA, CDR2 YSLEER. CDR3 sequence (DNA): TGCGCCAGCAGCCCTCAGGGAGATCAGCCCCAGCATTTT. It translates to CASSPQGDQPQHF.

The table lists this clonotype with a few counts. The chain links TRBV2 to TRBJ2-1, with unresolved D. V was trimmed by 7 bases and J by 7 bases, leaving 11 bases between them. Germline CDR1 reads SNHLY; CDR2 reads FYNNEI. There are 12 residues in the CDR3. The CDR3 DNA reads TGTGCCAGCAACCCCACGGATAATGAGCAGTTCTTC. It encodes CASNPTDNEQFF.

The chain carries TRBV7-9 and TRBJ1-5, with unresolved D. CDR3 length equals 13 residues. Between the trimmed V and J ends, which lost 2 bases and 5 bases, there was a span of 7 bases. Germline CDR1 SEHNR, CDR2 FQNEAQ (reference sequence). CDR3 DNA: TGTGCCAGCAGCTTAAACACGGATCAGCCCCAGCATTTT. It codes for CASSLNTDQPQHF.

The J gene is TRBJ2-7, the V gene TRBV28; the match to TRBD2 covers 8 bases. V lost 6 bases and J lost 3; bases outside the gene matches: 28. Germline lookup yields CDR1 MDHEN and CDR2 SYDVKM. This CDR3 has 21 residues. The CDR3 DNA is TGTGCCAGCAGCTCCCGGGACATGTCTTCCCGGGAGGGGAGATTCCTCTACGAGCAGTACTTC. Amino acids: CASSSRDMSSREGRFLYEQYF.

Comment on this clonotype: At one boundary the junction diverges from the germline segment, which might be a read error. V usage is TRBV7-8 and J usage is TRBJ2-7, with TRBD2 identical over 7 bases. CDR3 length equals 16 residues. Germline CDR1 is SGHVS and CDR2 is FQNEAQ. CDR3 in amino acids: CAGSLEPGLHYYEQYF. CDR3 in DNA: TGTGCCGGCAGCTTAGAGCCGGGACTACACTACTACGAGCAGTACTTC.

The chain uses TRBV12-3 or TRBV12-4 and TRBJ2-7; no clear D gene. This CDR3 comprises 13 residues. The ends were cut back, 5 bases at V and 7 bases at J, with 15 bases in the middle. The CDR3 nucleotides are TGTGCCAGCAGTCGAACACCATACAATGAGCAGTACTTC. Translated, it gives CASSRTPYNEQYF.

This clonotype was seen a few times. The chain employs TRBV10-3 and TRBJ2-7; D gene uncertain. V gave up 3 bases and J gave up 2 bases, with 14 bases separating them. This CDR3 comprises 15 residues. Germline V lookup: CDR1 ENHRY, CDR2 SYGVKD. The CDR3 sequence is CAISDGVRVPYEQYF. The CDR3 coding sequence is TGTGCCATCAGTGATGGCGTTCGGGTCCCCTACGAGCAGTACTTC.

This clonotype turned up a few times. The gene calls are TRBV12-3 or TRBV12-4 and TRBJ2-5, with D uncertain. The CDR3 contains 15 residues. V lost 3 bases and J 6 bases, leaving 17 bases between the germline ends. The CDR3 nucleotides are TGTGCCAGCAGTTTTAGGAATCTGGGGTCGAAGACCCAGTACTTC. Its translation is CASSFRNLGSKTQYF.

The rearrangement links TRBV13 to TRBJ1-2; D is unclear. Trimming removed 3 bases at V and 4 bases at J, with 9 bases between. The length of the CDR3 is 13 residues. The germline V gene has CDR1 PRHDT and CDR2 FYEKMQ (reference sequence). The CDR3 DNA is TGTGCCAGCAGCTTCTGGAGATCCTATGGCTACACCTTC. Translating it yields CASSFWRSYGYTF.

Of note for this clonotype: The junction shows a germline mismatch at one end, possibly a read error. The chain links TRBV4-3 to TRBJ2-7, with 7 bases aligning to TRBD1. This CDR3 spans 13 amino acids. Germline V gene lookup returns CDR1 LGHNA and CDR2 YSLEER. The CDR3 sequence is CASGQGGSYEQYF. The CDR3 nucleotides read TGCGCCAGCGGCCAAGGGGGCAGCTACGAGCAGTACTTC.

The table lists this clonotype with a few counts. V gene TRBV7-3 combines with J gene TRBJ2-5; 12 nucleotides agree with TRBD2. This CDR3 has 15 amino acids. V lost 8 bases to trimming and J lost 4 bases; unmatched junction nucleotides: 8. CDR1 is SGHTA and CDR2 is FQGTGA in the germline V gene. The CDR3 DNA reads TGTGCCAGCGGGTCTAGCGGGGGGGCAAGAGAGACCCAGTACTTC. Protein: CASGSSGGARETQYF.

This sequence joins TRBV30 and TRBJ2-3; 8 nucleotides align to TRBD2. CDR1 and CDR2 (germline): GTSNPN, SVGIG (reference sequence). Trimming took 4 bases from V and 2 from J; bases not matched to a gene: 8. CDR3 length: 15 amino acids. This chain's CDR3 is CAWKRGGGPTDTQYF. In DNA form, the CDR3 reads TGTGCCTGGAAGAGGGGCGGGGGGCCCACAGATACGCAGTATTTT.

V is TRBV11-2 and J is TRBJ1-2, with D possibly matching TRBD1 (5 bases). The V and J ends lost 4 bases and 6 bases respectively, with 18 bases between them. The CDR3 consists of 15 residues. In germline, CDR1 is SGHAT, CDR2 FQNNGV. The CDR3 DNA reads TGTGCCAGCAGCTCCTTTTCTACAGGCGCGGATGGCTACACCTTC. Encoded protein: CASSSFSTGADGYTF.

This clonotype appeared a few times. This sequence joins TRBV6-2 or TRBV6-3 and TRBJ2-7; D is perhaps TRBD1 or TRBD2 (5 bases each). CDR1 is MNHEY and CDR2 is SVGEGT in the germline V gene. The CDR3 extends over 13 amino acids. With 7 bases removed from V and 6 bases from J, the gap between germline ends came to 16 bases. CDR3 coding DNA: TGTGCCAGCACGGAAAGGTGGGGGATCGAGCAGTACTTC. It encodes CASTERWGIEQYF.

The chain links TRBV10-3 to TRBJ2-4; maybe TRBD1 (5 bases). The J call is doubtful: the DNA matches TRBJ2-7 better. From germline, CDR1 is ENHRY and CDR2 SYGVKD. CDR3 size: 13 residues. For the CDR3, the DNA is TGTGCCATCGCCTCCCAAGGGGCCTACGAGCAGTACTTC. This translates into CAIASQGAYEQYF.

CDR3 in DNA: TGTGCCAGCAGTCCGGACAGGATCGGTGGTTCACCCCTCCACTTT. Translating gives CASSPDRIGGSPLHF. This rearrangement joins TRBV28 to TRBJ1-6, with 7 nucleotides matching TRBD1. This CDR3 contains 15 residues. V trimming: 5 bases; J trimming: 9 bases; junction bases outside the gene matches: 10. Germline lookup yields CDR1 MDHEN and CDR2 SYDVKM.

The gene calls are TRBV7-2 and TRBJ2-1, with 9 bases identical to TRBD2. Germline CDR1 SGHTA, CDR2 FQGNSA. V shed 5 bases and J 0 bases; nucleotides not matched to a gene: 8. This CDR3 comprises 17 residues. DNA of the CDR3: TGTGCCAGCAGCACTTCGACTAGCGGATTCTCCTACAATGAGCAGTTCTTC. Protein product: CASSTSTSGFSYNEQFF.

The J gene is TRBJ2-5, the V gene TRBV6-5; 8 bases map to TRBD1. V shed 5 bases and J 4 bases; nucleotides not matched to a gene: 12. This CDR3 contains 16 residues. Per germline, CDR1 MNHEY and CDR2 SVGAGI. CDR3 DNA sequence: TGTGCCAGCAGTACGGGGACAGGTACTGGTCGAGAGACCCAGTACTTC. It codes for CASSTGTGTGRETQYF.

CDR3: CASSHTWGGSRRRIDTQYF. The CDR3 region has the DNA TGCGCCAGCAGCCACACATGGGGTGGTAGCCGACGCAGAATAGATACGCAGTATTTT. The genes are TRBV4-1 and TRBJ2-3; D is unclear. This CDR3 comprises 19 residues. From germline, CDR1 is MGHRA and CDR2 YSYEKL. V dropped 3 bases and J dropped 5 bases, with 27 bases sitting between them.

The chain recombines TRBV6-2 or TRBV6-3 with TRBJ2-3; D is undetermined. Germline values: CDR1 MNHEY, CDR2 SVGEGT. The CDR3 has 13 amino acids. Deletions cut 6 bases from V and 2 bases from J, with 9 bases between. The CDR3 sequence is CASSAPITDTQYF. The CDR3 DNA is TGTGCCAGCAGCGCTCCAATCACAGATACGCAGTATTTT.

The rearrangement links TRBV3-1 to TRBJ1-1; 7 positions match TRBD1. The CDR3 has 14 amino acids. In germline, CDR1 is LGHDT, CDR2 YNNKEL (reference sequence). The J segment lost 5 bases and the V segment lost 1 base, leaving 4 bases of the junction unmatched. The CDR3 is CASSQVGGETEAFF. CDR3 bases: TGTGCCAGCAGCCAAGTAGGGGGCGAGACTGAAGCTTTCTTT.

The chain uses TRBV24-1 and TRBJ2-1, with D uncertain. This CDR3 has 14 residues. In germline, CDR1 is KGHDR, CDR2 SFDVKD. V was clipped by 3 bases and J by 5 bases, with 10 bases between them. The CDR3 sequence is CATSDPRRHNEQFF. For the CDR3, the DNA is TGTGCCACCAGTGATCCCCGGCGGCACAATGAGCAGTTCTTC.

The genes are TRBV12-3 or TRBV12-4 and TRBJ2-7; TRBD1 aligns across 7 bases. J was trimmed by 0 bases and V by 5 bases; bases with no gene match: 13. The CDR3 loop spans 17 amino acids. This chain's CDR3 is CASSRPTARQGSYEQYF. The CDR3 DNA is TGTGCCAGCAGTCGTCCCACAGCGAGACAGGGCTCCTACGAGCAGTACTTC.

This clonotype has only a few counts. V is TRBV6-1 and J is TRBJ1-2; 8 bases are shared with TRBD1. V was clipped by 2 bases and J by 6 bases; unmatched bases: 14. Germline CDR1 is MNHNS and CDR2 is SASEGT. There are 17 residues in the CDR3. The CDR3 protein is CASSEPGQVAGKDGYTF. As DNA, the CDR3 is TGTGCCAGCAGTGAACCGGGACAGGTGGCCGGGAAGGATGGCTACACCTTC.

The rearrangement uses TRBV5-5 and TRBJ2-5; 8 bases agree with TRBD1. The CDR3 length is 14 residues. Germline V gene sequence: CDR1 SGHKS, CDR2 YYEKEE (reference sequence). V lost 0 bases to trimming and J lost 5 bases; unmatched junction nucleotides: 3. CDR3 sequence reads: CASSLARGQETQYF. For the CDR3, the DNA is TGTGCCAGCAGCTTGGCCAGGGGGCAGGAGACCCAGTACTTC.

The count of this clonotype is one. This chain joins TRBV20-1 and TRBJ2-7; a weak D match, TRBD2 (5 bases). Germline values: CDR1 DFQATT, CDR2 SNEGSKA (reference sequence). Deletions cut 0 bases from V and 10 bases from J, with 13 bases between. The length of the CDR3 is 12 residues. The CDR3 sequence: CSARDTLRAQYF. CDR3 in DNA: TGCAGTGCTAGAGATACCTTGAGGGCCCAGTACTTC.

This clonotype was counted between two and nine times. CDR3 region: CASRSEAVSYEQYF. The CDR3 nucleotides read TGTGCCAGCAGATCCGAAGCGGTTTCCTACGAGCAGTACTTC. The chain has TRBV12-3 or TRBV12-4 and TRBJ2-7; weak D call: TRBD2 (5 bases). V lost 6 bases and J 1 base, leaving 13 bases between the germline ends. This CDR3 has 14 amino acids.

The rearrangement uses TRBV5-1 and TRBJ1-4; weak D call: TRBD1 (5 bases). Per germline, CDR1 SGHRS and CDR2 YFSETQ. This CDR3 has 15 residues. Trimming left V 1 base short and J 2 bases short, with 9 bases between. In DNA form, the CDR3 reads TGCGCCAGCAGCTTGCTGGCAGGGACTAATGAAAAACTGTTTTTT. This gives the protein CASSLLAGTNEKLFF.